The clone carrying this T cell receptor (beta chain) was detected many times. The data belong to a study of prognosis after radiotherapy for stage I lung cancer. Germline V gene lookup returns CDR1 MDHEN and CDR2 SYDVKM. V lost 8 bases and J lost 0, with 11 bases in between. The CDR3 has 13 amino acids. With two-round multiplex PCR, TCR beta CDR3 sequences were amplified from genomic DNA. Gene-specific primers for each TRBV and TRBJ gene drove first-round PCR. In TCRdb, the multiplex PCR reads were re-called with MiXCR into one record per CDR3 protein. The table records more than 15,000 distinct CDR3 sequences, over 15% of them present only once. Two separate time points each saw a draw of around 6.6 milliliters of peripheral blood.

This TCR came from a donor of 50 years or more with non-small cell lung cancer. The material sequenced was PBMCs, taken before or after stereotactic body radiation therapy (not recorded which). The V gene is TRBV28, the J gene TRBJ2-7; the D is unclear. The CDR3 DNA is TGTGCCAGCTGGGAAGGGTTCTCCTACGAGCAGTACTTC. Protein product: CASWEGFSYEQYF.